This T cell receptor beta chain was obtained from a study of T cell changes during pregnancy in multiple sclerosis. The V and J ends lost 5 bases and 3 bases respectively, with 24 bases between them. The CDR3 loop spans 18 amino acids. CDR1 is LNHDA and CDR2 is SQIVND in the germline V gene (reference sequence). Measured with immunoSEQ multiplex PCR; TCRdb has only the in-frame clones, and not every one. The sample has some 60,000 clones, 70% to 90% seen once. The rearrangement uses TRBV19 and TRBJ2-3; D might be TRBD2 (6 bases). The TCR sequence derives from a female donor with multiple sclerosis, enrolled in a pregnancy study. The sample in question was CD4+ T cells from peripheral blood mononuclear cells, obtained in the third trimester of pregnancy. The CDR3 DNA sequence: TGTGCCAGTAGTCCTATCTATCCGGGGGAAGGAATGACAGATACGCAGTATTTT. Translation: CASSPIYPGEGMTDTQYF. The full variable domain, its missing parts supplied by reference TRBV19 and TRBJ2-3, is DGGITQSPKYLFRKEGQNVTLSCEQNLNHDAMYWYRQDPGQGLRLIYYSQIVNDFQKGDIAEGYSVSREKKESFPLTVTSAQKNPTAFYLCASSPIYPGEGMTDTQYFGPGTRLTVL.